This T cell receptor beta chain was found in a study of Ad26.COV2.S vaccination and SARS-CoV-2 variants. Overall study context: Intramuscular Ad26.COV2.S doses were given once or twice, 56 days apart. Study-wide findings and caveats: Reports say spike-specific CD8+ and CD4+ T cell responses covered substantial breadth after vaccination.

Treatment defined: over 15 received Ad26.COV2.S at low or high dose, single or two shots; about 5 received placebo; per-sample allocation not given. Samples analyzed were those drawn on day 63 after the first vaccine or placebo injection. This clone came up a few times. Its antigen remains unidentified. This CDR3 has 14 residues. Trimming at V came to 8 bases and at J to 3 bases, leaving 6 bases not matched to a gene. In germline, CDR1 is LNHDA, CDR2 SQIVND (reference sequence). Data came from immunoSEQ multiplex PCR; TCRdb stores just in-frame clones and leaves some out. The table includes roughly 380,000 clones, roughly 84% detected once.

This material consisted of peripheral blood, taken in a trial of Ad26.COV2.S vaccine versus placebo. The chain links TRBV19 to TRBJ2-3; 9 bases line up with TRBD1. This receptor was obtained from a person aged 18-65 years who received the Ad26.COV2.S COVID-19 vaccine or a placebo. The CDR3 spells CASEQGARTDTQYF. The CDR3 DNA is TGTGCCAGTGAACAGGGGGCGCGGACAGATACGCAGTATTTT.